Given below is one TCR beta chain in context. V was shortened by 0 bases and J by 0 bases, with 7 bases between the two germline ends. CDR1 SGHRS and CDR2 YFSETQ come from the germline V gene. This CDR3 region has 14 residues. The PCR ran on 60 Vbeta and 13 Jbeta primers. Here immunoSEQ multiplex PCR was the method, and the copy in TCRdb shows in-frame clones only, minus some. The sample records about 150,000 clones, about 72% being singletons. The source of the sample is a study of cytomegalovirus exposure and HLA in healthy donors. The chain carries TRBV5-1 and TRBJ2-7; no definite D call. Sequencing was carried out using PBMCs. The clonotype was recovered from a man aged 60 to 69 in good health and CMV-seronegative. The CDR3 DNA reads as TGCGCCAGCAGCTTGGCTTGGAGCTCCTACGAGCAGTACTTC. It codes for CASSLAWSSYEQYF.